This is a list of T cell receptor beta chains from one sample in a study of cytomegalovirus exposure and HLA in healthy donors. The table came from immunoSEQ multiplex PCR; TCRdb's copy has only in-frame clones and leaves some out. The table records roughly 190,000 clones, roughly 86% of them present only once. The sample was PBMCs. The receptors were gathered from a man aged 30 to 45 in good health and CMV-seropositive. CDR3s include the opening cysteine and the closing phenylalanine or tryptophan. A D gene is named only where the DNA matches it firmly. The size of a clone is reported for some rows only, either as once, few or many, or as a class for expanded clones.

abundance,j_gene,v_gene,d_gene,CDR3nt,CDR3aa
few,TRBJ2-2,TRBV10-3,TRBD2,TGTGCCATCAGTGAGACAGGACTAGCGCCAGACACCGGGGAGCTGTTTTTT,CAISETGLAPDTGELFF
.,TRBJ1-5,TRBV7-2,.,TGTGCCAGCAGCTTAGGAGGCAGCTTCAATCAGCCCCAGCATTTT,CASSLGGSFNQPQHF
.,TRBJ1-1,TRBV30,.,TGTGCCTGGACCAGGGTTTACACTGAAGCTTTCTTT,CAWTRVYTEAFF
.,TRBJ2-7,TRBV6-1,.,TGTGCCAGCCATACCTTTGCAGGGATGGGGTACGAGCAGTACTTC,CASHTFAGMGYEQYF
once,TRBJ2-7,TRBV29-1,.,TGCAGCGTTGTTCCCGACCGGGGGGCAGTCGACGAGCAGTACTTC,CSVVPDRGAVDEQYF
once,TRBJ1-6,TRBV4-3,TRBD1,TGCGCCAGCAGCCCCCGACAGGGACTATCTTCACCCCTCCACTTT,CASSPRQGLSSPLHF
.,TRBJ1-1,TRBV27,.,TGTGCCAGCAGTTTAGGCCAATCCTGGCAGCAGCAAGCTTTCTTT,CASSLGQSWQQQAFF
.,TRBJ2-2,TRBV5-1,TRBD1,TGCGCCAGCAGCTTGGGACAGGGGGAAGTCGGGGAGCTGTTTTTT,CASSLGQGEVGELFF
.,TRBJ1-3,TRBV7-3,TRBD1,TGTGCCAGCAGCTTAACAGGGGGCAGTGGAAACACCATATATTTT,CASSLTGGSGNTIYF
.,TRBJ2-7,TRBV19,.,TGTGCCAGTAGTATGGGAAACTCCTACGAGCAGTACTTC,CASSMGNSYEQYF
.,TRBJ1-5,TRBV15,.,TGTGCCACCAGCAGAGGGGGGGGTAGCAATCAGCCCCAGCATTTT,CATSRGGGSNQPQHF
.,TRBJ2-7,TRBV29-1,TRBD2,TGCAGCGTTGAAGATCTACGACTAGCGGGAGGAACCAACGAGCAGTACTTC,CSVEDLRLAGGTNEQYF
few,TRBJ1-4,TRBV7-8,.,TGTGCCAGCAGCGGCAGAGTTAATGAAAAACTGTTTTTT,CASSGRVNEKLFF
.,TRBJ2-7,TRBV5-5,.,TGTGCCAGCAGCTTAGCTCAGGGCTACGAGCAGTACTTC,CASSLAQGYEQYF
once,TRBJ2-2,TRBV2,TRBD2,TGTGCCAGCATGGGACTAGAGAACACCGGGGAGCTGTTTTTT,CASMGLENTGELFF